This T cell receptor beta chain was profiled in a study of spatial heterogeneity in lung cancer. The wider study: Detection of beta-chain sequences consistently exceeded that of alpha-chain sequences.

The CDR3 loop spans 14 amino acids. From germline, CDR1 is LNHDA and CDR2 SQIVND (reference sequence). Trimming took off 7 bases at V and 5 bases at J, with 15 bases between the two ends. A single record per CDR3 protein comes from TCRdb applying MiXCR to the 5' RACE reads. This sample carries about 45,000 distinct CDR3 sequences, about 11% of them seen once, and the ten largest clones take 42%. As to time point: sample taken at primary tumor resection. Sequencing covered unsorted whole RNA taken from tumor, nontumor lung or frozen PBMC. The donor group consisted of roughly 70 patients who had untreated, early-stage non-small cell lung cancer.

The sequence was obtained from a female donor with early-stage non-small cell lung cancer. This chain uses TRBV19 with TRBJ1-5; D gene unclear. The specimen was PBMCs, collected at surgery. The CDR3 protein is CASTPLPGDQPQHF. DNA for the CDR3: TGTGCCAGTACGCCTTTACCCGGGGATCAGCCCCAGCATTTT.